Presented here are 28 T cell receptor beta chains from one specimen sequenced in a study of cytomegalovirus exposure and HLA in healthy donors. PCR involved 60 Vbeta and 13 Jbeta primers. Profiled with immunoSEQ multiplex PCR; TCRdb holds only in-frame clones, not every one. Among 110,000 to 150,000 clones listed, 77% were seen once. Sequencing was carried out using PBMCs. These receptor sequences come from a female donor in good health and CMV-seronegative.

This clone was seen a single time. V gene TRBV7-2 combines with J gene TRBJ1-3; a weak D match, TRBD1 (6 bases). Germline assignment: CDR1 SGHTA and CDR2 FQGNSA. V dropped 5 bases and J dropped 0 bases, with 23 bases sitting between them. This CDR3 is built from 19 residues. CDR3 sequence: CASSRFRTANQDSGNTIYF. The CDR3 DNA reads TGTGCCAGCAGCCGGTTTAGGACAGCGAACCAAGACTCTGGAAACACCATATATTTT.

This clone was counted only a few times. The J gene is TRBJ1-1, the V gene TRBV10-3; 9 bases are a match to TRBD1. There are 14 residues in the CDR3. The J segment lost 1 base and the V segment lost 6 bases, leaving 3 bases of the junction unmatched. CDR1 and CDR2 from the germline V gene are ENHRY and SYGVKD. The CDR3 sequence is CAIRGTGTNTEAFF. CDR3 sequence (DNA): TGTGCCATCAGGGGGACAGGGACGAACACTGAAGCTTTCTTT.

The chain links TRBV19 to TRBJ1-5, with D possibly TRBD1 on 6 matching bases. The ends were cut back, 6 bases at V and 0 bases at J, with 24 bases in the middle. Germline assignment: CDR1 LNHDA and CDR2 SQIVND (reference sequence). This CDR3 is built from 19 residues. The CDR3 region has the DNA TGTGCCAGTAGGGAGAGGGGCAGGGGACGACTACATAGCAATCAGCCCCAGCATTTT. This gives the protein CASRERGRGRLHSNQPQHF.

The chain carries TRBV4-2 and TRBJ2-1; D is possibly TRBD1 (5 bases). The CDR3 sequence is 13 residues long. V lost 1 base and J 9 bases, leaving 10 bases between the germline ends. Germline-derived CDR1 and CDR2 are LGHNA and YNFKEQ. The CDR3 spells CASSQVGDCEQFF. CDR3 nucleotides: TGTGCCAGCAGCCAAGTAGGGGATTGTGAGCAGTTCTTC.

The DNA of the CDR3 is TGTGCCAGCAGTCCGGTTCTTCGGGGCTACACCTTC. Encoded protein: CASSPVLRGYTF. The chain couples TRBV6-1 to TRBJ1-2; D uncertain. Germline CDR1 and CDR2: MNHNS and SASEGT. V lost 5 bases and J lost 8, with 12 bases in between. The CDR3 has 12 amino acids.

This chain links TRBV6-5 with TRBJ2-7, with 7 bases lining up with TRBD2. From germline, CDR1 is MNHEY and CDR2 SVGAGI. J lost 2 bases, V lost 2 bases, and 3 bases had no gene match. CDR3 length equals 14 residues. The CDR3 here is CASSYASGAYEQYF. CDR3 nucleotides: TGTGCCAGCAGTTACGCGAGCGGGGCCTACGAGCAGTACTTC.

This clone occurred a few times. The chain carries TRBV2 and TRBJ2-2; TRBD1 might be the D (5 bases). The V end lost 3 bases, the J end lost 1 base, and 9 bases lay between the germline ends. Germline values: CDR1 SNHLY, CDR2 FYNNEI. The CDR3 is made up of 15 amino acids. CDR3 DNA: TGTGCCAGCAGTGACTGGACAATGAACACCGGGGAGCTGTTTTTT. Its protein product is CASSDWTMNTGELFF.

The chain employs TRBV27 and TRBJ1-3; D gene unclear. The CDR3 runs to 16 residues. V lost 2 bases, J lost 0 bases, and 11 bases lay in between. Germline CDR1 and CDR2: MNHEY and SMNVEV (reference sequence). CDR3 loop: CASSLRAKPSGNTIYF. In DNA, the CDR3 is TGTGCCAGCAGTTTACGCGCAAAACCCTCTGGAAACACCATATATTTT.

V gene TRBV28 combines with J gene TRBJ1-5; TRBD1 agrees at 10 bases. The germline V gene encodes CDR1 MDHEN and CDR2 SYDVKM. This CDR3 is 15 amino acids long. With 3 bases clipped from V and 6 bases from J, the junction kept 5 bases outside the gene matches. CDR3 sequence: CASSLSGTGVQPQHF. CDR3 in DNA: TGTGCCAGCAGTTTGTCGGGGACAGGGGTTCAGCCCCAGCATTTT.

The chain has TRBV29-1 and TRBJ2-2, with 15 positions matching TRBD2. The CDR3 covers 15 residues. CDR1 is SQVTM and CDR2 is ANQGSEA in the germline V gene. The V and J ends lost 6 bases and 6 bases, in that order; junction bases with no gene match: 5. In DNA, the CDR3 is TGCAGCGTCGGACTAGCGGGGGGGCAGTCCGGGGAGCTGTTTTTT. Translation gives CSVGLAGGQSGELFF.

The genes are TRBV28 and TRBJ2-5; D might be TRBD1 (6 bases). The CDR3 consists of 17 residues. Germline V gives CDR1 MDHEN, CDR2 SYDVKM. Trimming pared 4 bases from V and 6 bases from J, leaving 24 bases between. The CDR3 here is CASSYIPGTKVMKTQYF. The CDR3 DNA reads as TGTGCCAGCAGTTACATACCCGGGACAAAGGTGATGAAGACCCAGTACTTC.

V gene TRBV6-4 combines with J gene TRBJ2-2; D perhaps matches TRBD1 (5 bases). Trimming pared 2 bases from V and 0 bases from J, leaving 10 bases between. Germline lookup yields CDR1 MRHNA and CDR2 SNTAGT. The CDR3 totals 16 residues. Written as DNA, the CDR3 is TGTGCCAGCAGTGACGACGCAGGGCCGAACACCGGGGAGCTGTTTTTT. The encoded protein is CASSDDAGPNTGELFF.

The CDR3 sequence: CASSRSTGGTEAFF. CDR3 bases: TGTGCCAGCAGCCGCAGTACAGGTGGCACTGAAGCTTTCTTT. The genes are TRBV11-2 and TRBJ1-1; D may be TRBD1 (5 bases). Trimming pared 5 bases from V and 4 bases from J, leaving 14 bases between. The CDR3 is 14 amino acids. Germline values: CDR1 SGHAT, CDR2 FQNNGV.

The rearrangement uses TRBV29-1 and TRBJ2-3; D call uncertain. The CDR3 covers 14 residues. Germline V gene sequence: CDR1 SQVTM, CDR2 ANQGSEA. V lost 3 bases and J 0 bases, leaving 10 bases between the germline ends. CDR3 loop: CSVERRGSTDTQYF. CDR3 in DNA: TGCAGCGTTGAGAGGAGAGGAAGCACAGATACGCAGTATTTT.

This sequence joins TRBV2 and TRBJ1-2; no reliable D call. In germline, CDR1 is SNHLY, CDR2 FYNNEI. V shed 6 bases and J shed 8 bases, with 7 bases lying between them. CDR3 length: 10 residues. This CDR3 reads CASRMTGYTF. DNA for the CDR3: TGTGCCAGCAGGATGACAGGCTACACCTTC. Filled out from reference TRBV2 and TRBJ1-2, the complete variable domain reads EPEVTQTPSHQVTQMGQEVILRCVPISNHLYFYWYRQILGQKVEFLVSFYNNEISEKSEIFDDQFSVERPDGSNFTLKIRSTKLEDSAMYFCASRMTGYTFGSGTRLTVV.

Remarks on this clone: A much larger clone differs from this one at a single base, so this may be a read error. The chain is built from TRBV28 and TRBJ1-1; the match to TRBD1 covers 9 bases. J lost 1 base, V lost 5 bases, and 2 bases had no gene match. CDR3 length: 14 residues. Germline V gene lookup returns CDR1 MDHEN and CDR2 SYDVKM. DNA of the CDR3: TGTGCCAGCAGTCCGGGACAGGGGAACACTGAAGCTTTCTTT. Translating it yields CASSPGQGNTEAFF.

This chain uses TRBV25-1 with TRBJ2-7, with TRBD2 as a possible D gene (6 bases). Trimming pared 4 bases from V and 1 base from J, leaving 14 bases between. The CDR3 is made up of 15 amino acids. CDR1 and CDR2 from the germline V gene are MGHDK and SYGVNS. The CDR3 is CASSARLASSYEQYF. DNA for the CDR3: TGTGCCAGCAGTGCTCGCCTAGCGTCTTCCTACGAGCAGTACTTC.

The CDR3 DNA is TGTGCCAGCAGTGAGGGGCTTTGGGACAGGGGATACGAGCAGTACTTC. It specifies CASSEGLWDRGYEQYF. The chain is built from TRBV6-1 and TRBJ2-7, with TRBD1 identical over 10 bases. Germline trimming cut 3 bases from V and 4 bases from J; bases unmatched to any gene: 9. Germline CDR1 reads MNHNS; CDR2 reads SASEGT. CDR3 length: 16 amino acids.

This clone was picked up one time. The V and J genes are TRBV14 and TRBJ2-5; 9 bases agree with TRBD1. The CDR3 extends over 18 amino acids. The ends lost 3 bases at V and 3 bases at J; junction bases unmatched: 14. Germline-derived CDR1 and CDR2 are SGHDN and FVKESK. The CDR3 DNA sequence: TGTGCCAGCAGCCAGACAACTAGACAGGGGGGATTCGAAGAGACCCAGTACTTC. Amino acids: CASSQTTRQGGFEETQYF.

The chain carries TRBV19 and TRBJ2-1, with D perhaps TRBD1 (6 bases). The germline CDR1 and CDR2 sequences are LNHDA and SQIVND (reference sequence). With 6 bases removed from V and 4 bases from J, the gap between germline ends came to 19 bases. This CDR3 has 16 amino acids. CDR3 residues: CASSNHRSGAYNEQFF. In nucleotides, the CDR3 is TGTGCCAGTAGCAACCACCGCTCAGGGGCTTACAATGAGCAGTTCTTC.

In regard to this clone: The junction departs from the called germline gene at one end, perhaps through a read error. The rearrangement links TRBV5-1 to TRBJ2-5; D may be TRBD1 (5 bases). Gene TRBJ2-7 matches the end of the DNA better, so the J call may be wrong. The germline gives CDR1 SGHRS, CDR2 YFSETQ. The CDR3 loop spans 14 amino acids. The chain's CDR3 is CASSLGQSDYEQYF. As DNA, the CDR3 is TGCGCCAGCAGTTTGGGGCAGAGTGACTACGAGCAGTACTTC.

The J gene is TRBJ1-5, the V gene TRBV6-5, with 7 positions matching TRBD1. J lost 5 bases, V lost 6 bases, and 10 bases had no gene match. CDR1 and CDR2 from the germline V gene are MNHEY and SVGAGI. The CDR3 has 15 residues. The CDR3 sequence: CASRLDRAEDQPQHF. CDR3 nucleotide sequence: TGTGCCAGCAGACTAGACAGGGCTGAGGATCAGCCCCAGCATTTT.

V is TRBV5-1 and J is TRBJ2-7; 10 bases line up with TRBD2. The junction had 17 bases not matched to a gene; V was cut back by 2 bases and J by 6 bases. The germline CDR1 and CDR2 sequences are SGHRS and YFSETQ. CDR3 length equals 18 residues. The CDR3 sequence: CASSFRTSGTLLISEQYF. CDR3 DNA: TGCGCCAGCAGCTTTAGAACTAGCGGGACTCTTTTGATCTCCGAGCAGTACTTC. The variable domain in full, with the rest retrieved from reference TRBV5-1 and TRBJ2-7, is KAGVTQTPRYLIKTRGQQVTLSCSPISGHRSVSWYQQTPGQGLQFLFEYFSETQRNKGNFPGRFSGRQFSNSRSEMNVSTLELGDSALYLCASSFRTSGTLLISEQYFGPGTRLTVT.

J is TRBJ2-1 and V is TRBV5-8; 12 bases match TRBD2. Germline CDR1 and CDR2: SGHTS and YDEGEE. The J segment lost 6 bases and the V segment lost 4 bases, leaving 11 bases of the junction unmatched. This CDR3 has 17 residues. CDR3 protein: CASSGGARLAGVNEQFF. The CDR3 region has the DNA TGTGCCAGCAGCGGGGGGGCTCGACTAGCGGGAGTCAATGAGCAGTTCTTC. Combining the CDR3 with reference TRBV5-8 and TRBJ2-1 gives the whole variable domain EAGVTQSPTHLIKTRGQQATLRCSPISGHTSVYWYQQALGLGLQFLLWYDEGEERNRGNFPPRFSGRQFPNYSSELNVNALELEDSALYLCASSGGARLAGVNEQFFGPGTRLTVL.

CDR3: CASALGDSGNTIYF. In nucleotides, the CDR3 is TGTGCTAGTGCCCTCGGGGACTCTGGAAACACCATATATTTT. This chain joins TRBV12-5 and TRBJ1-3; D call uncertain. The CDR3 loop spans 14 amino acids. V was pared by 7 bases and J by 0 bases, with 10 bases between. Per germline, CDR1 LGHNT and CDR2 FRNRAP.

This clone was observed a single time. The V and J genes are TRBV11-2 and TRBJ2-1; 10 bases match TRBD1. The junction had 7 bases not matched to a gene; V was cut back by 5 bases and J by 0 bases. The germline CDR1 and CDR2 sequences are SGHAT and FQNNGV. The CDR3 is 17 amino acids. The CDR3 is CASSLKDRGSSYNEQFF. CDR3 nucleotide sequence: TGTGCCAGCAGCCTCAAGGACAGGGGGAGCTCCTACAATGAGCAGTTCTTC.

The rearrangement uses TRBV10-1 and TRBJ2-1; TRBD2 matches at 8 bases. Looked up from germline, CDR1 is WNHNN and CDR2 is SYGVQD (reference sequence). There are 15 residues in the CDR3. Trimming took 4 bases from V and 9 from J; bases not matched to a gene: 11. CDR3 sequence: CASSAGLAGESEQFF. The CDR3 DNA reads TGCGCCAGCAGTGCGGGGCTAGCGGGTGAGTCTGAGCAGTTCTTC.

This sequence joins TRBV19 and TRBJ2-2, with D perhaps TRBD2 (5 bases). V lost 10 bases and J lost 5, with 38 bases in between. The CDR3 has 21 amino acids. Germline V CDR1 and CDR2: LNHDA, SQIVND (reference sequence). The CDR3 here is CATPPVLKSWGVRCRTGELFF. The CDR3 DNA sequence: TGTGCCACCCCCCCAGTATTAAAGTCATGGGGAGTTCGTTGTAGAACCGGGGAGCTGTTTTTT.